This T cell receptor beta chain was recorded in a study of metastatic and nonmetastatic thyroid tumors. Study as a whole: Where malignant and benign thyroid patients were concerned, repertoires were compared across blood and tumor or nodule tissue. Study results and limitations: Within blood and tumor, benign nodules reportedly had significantly lower TCR beta diversity than malignant thyroid tumors did.

Prior to thyroid surgery, none of the patients had received any treatment. Authors' processing steps: To classify distant metastasis in papillary thyroid cancer, a model was built from CDR3 differences across clinicopathological groups. MiXCR was used by TCRdb to re-call the PCR reads. The V and J calls reflect TCRdb's pipeline rather than the authors' work. The data contain fewer than 20,000 clones, 20% to 25% of them singletons. This clone counts as medium-sized. No antigen is known for it. This CDR3 region has 15 residues. Germline lookup yields CDR1 SGHAT and CDR2 FQNNGV. Trimming removed 4 bases at V and 5 bases at J, with 18 bases between.

The clonotype originates from a female donor with papillary thyroid cancer or a benign thyroid nodule (not recorded which). Some clones in this sample may be carry-over from other donors' samples. The sequenced sample consisted of adjacent normal tissue. The rearrangement joins TRBV11-2 to TRBJ2-7; the D gene is possibly TRBD1 (7 bases). The CDR3 loop is CASSSPWRGRNEQYF. Written as DNA, the CDR3 is TGTGCCAGCAGCTCTCCGTGGAGGGGGCGCAACGAGCAGTACTTC.